This entry lists 14 T cell receptor beta chains sequenced from one sample in a study of blood T cell repertoires in COVID-19. Repertoires were generated with immunoSEQ multiplex PCR, while TCRdb's copy carries only in-frame clones and drops some. The table includes 200,000 to 250,000 clones, about 88% detected once. Material: PBMCs or T cells enriched from blood (not recorded which). These TCRs come from a woman in her 30s who had recovered from COVID-19.

This chain joins TRBV11-3 and TRBJ2-7, with D tentatively TRBD2 (6 bases). Deletions cut 1 base from V and 6 bases from J, with 10 bases between. CDR1 is SGHNT, CDR2 YENEEA, per germline. The CDR3 runs 13 residues. The CDR3 sequence is CASSLGGRGEQYF. The CDR3 DNA follows: TGTGCCAGCAGCTTAGGCGGGCGGGGCGAGCAGTACTTC. The full variable domain, with the rest looked up from reference TRBV11-3 and TRBJ2-7, is EAGVVQSPRYKIIEKKQPVAFWCNPISGHNTLYWYLQNLGQGPELLIRYENEEAVDDSQLPKDRFSAERLKGVDSTLKIQPAELGDSAVYLCASSLGGRGEQYFGPGTRLTVT.

CDR3 DNA: TGTGCCAGCAGCCCAGACATACAAGAGACCCAGTACTTC. Translation gives CASSPDIQETQYF. The chain recombines TRBV7-9 with TRBJ2-5; no reliable D call. This CDR3 is built from 13 residues. CDR1 and CDR2 from the germline V gene are SEHNR and FQNEAQ (reference sequence). V lost 5 bases, J lost 2 bases, and 9 bases lay in between. Full variable domain (outside the CDR3, taken from reference TRBV7-9 and TRBJ2-5): DTGVSQNPRHKITKRGQNVTFRCDPISEHNRLYWYRQTLGQGPEFLTYFQNEAQLEKSRLLSDRFSAERPKGSFSTLEIQRTEQGDSAMYLCASSPDIQETQYFGPGTRLLVL.

This clone occurred once. This chain connects TRBV3-1 (or the pseudogene TRBV3-2) to TRBJ1-5; 8 bases agree with TRBD1. With 1 base clipped from V and 1 base from J, the junction kept 6 bases outside the gene matches. CDR3 length: 17 residues. CDR1 is LGHDT and CDR2 is YNNKEL in the germline V gene (reference sequence). CDR3 in DNA: TGTGCCAGCAGCCAAGGGATTACAGGGGGGAGCAATCAGCCCCAGCATTTT. This codes for CASSQGITGGSNQPQHF.

This clone was recorded once. The V gene is TRBV5-4, the J gene TRBJ2-7; a weak D match, TRBD1 (6 bases). Germline assignment: CDR1 SGHNT and CDR2 YYREEE (reference sequence). This CDR3 region has 17 residues. Trimming cost V 7 bases and J 2 bases, with 25 bases left between them. The DNA of the CDR3 is TGTGCCAGCTTCCCCCGGGGTTTGCAGGGGAAAACCTACGAGCAGTACTTC. Translating it yields CASFPRGLQGKTYEQYF. Supplemented by reference TRBV5-4 and TRBJ2-7, the full variable domain reads ETGVTQSPTHLIKTRGQQVTLRCSSQSGHNTVSWYQQALGQGPQFIFQYYREEENGRGNFPPRFSGLQFPNYSSELNVNALELDDSALYLCASFPRGLQGKTYEQYFGPGTRLTVT.

The J gene is TRBJ1-1, the V gene TRBV2; no definite D call. Germline-derived CDR1 and CDR2 are SNHLY and FYNNEI. Trimming shortened V by 1 base and J by 11 bases, and 14 bases separated the two germline ends. The CDR3 sequence is 13 residues long. In DNA form, the CDR3 reads TGTGCCAGCAGTGAAGGCGCGAATTGGGCGGCTTTCTTT. The encoded protein is CASSEGANWAAFF.

V is TRBV5-1 and J is TRBJ2-3; 8 nucleotides align to TRBD2. The CDR3 spans 15 residues. Germline V gene lookup returns CDR1 SGHRS and CDR2 YFSETQ. V was pared by 5 bases and J by 3 bases, with 8 bases of the junction left unmatched. The CDR3 here is CASRVGGALTDTQYF. The DNA of the CDR3 is TGCGCCAGCAGAGTCGGGGGGGCCTTAACAGATACGCAGTATTTT.

The rearrangement uses TRBV5-1 and TRBJ1-5; TRBD1 matches at 8 bases. The CDR3 runs to 14 residues. The V gene end was trimmed by 2 bases and the J gene end by 3 bases; junction bases not matched to a gene: 1. Per the germline V gene, CDR1 is SGHRS and CDR2 is YFSETQ. The CDR3 is CASSLQGDNQPQHF. The CDR3 DNA sequence: TGCGCCAGCAGCTTACAGGGGGACAATCAGCCCCAGCATTTT.

V usage is TRBV18 and J usage is TRBJ1-2, with D maybe TRBD1 (5 bases). The CDR3 spans 14 residues. The germline gives CDR1 KGHSH, CDR2 LQKENI. V lost 8 bases and J lost 3, with 16 bases in between. The CDR3 nucleotides read TGTGCCAGCAGTAAGGGGAGGGAAGACTATGGCTACACCTTC. It specifies CASSKGREDYGYTF.

The chain links TRBV2 to TRBJ1-1, with a possible D match to TRBD1 (5 bases). The V gene lost 7 bases and the J gene lost 0 bases, with 9 bases spanning the gap. The CDR3 loop spans 13 amino acids. CDR1 SNHLY and CDR2 FYNNEI come from the germline V gene. The CDR3 is CASILGVNTEAFF. CDR3 in DNA: TGTGCCAGCATCTTAGGGGTGAACACTGAAGCTTTCTTT.

The table lists this clone with a few counts. V and J are TRBV5-6 and TRBJ1-1; 7 bases line up with TRBD1. This CDR3 is built from 13 residues. Germline V CDR1 and CDR2: SGHDT, YYEEEE. Germline trimming cut 6 bases from V and 10 bases from J; bases unmatched to any gene: 12. The CDR3 bases are TGTGCCAGCAAACGACAGGGCGCGGATAGAGCTTTCTTT. Its protein product is CASKRQGADRAFF.

The chain employs TRBV14 and TRBJ1-4; TRBD1 matches 9 bases. CDR3 length: 15 amino acids. Trimming at V came to 4 bases and at J to 7 bases, leaving 7 bases not matched to a gene. The germline gives CDR1 SGHDN, CDR2 FVKESK. CDR3 DNA: TGTGCCAGCAGCCGGACGACAGGGGGAAGTGAAAAACTGTTTTTT. Amino acids: CASSRTTGGSEKLFF.

V is TRBV19 and J is TRBJ1-5; 8 nucleotides agree with TRBD1. Germline values: CDR1 LNHDA, CDR2 SQIVND (reference sequence). Trimming removed 3 bases from V and 6 bases from J; junction bases left unmatched: 4. The CDR3 totals 14 residues. The chain's CDR3 is CASSIPGGGQPQHF. CDR3 in DNA: TGTGCCAGTAGTATCCCAGGGGGCGGTCAGCCCCAGCATTTT.

This clone was seen only once. Compared with germline, one end of the junction differs, possibly owing to a read error. The V and J genes are TRBV4-2 and TRBJ2-3; 8 bases are a match to TRBD2. This CDR3 spans 18 amino acids. Looked up from germline, CDR1 is LGHNA and CDR2 is YNFKEQ. CDR3 DNA: TGTGCCAGCAGCCAAGGCGAGCGGGGGATGTTTGGCACAGATATGCAGTATTTT. Translated: CASSQGERGMFGTDMQYF.

The chain couples TRBV7-6 to TRBJ2-7; 9 nucleotides line up with TRBD1. The V gene end was trimmed by 3 bases and the J gene end by 0 bases; junction bases not matched to a gene: 6. This CDR3 region has 16 residues. Germline V lookup: CDR1 SGHVS, CDR2 FNYEAQ. DNA of the CDR3: TGTGCCAGCAGCTTCGGACAGGGGTCGAGCTCCTACGAGCAGTACTTC. This codes for CASSFGQGSSSYEQYF.